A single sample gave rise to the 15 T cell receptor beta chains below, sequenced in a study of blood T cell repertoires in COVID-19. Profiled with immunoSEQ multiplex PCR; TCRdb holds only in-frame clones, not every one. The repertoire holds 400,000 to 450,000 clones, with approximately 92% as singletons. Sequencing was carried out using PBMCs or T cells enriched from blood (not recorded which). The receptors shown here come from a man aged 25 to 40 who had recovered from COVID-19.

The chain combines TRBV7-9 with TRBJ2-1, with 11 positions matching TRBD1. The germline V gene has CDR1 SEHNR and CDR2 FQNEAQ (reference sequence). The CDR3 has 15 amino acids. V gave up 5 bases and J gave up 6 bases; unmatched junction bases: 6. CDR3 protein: CASSRGQGAANEQFF. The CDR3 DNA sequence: TGTGCCAGCAGCCGAGGACAGGGGGCGGCCAATGAGCAGTTCTTC.

For the CDR3, the DNA is TGTGCCAGCTCACCTAACCGGGTAGGGGACTACAATGAGCAGTTCTTC. Its translation: CASSPNRVGDYNEQFF. The rearrangement uses TRBV18 and TRBJ2-1; the D gene is possibly TRBD1 (5 bases). V dropped 3 bases and J dropped 3 bases, with 15 bases sitting between them. The CDR3 totals 16 residues. Germline V gene lookup returns CDR1 KGHSH and CDR2 LQKENI.

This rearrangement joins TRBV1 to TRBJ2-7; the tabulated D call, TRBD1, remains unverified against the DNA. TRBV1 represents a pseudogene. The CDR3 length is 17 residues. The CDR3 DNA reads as TGCACCAGCAGCCAACCTAACTCCACAGGGGACTTCTACGAGCAGTACTTC. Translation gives CTSSQPNSTGDFYEQYF.

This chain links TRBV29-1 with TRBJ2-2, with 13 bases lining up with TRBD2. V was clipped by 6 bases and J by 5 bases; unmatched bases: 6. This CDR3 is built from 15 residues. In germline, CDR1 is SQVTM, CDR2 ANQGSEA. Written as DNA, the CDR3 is TGCAGCGTCTGGACTAGCGGGAGAGAAACCGGGGAGCTGTTTTTT. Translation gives CSVWTSGRETGELFF.

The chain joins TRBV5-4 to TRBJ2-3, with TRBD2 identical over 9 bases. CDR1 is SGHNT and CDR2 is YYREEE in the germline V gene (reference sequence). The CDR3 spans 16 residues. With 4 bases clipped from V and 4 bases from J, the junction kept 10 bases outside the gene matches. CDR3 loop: CASSPGGRAVSDTQYF. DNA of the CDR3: TGTGCCAGCAGCCCCGGCGGGAGGGCCGTCTCAGATACGCAGTATTTT.

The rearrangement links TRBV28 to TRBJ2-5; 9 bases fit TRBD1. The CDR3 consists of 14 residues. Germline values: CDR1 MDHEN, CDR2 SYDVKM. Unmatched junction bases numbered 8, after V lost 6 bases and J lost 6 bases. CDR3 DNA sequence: TGTGCCAGCAGGGCGGGACAGGGATCCAAGACCCAGTACTTC. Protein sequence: CASRAGQGSKTQYF.

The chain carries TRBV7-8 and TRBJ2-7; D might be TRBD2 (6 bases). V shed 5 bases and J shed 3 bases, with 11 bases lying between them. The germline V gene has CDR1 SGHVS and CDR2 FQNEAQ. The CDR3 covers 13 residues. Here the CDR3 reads CASSPGTFYEQYF. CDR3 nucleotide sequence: TGTGCCAGCAGCCCCGGGACTTTCTACGAGCAGTACTTC.

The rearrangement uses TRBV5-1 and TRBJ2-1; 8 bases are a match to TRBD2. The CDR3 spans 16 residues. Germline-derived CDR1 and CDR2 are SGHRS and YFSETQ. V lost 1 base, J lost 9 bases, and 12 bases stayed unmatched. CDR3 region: CASSLYERLAGVEQFF. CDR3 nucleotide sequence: TGCGCCAGCAGCTTGTATGAGCGGCTAGCGGGCGTTGAGCAGTTCTTC. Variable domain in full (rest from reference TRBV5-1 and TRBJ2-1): KAGVTQTPRYLIKTRGQQVTLSCSPISGHRSVSWYQQTPGQGLQFLFEYFSETQRNKGNFPGRFSGRQFSNSRSEMNVSTLELGDSALYLCASSLYERLAGVEQFFGPGTRLTVL.

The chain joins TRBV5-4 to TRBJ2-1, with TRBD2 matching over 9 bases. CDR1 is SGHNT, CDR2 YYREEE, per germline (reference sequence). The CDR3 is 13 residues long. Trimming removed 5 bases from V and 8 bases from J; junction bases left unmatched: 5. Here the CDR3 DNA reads TGTGCCAGCAGTTCGGGACTAGCCGATGAGCAGTTCTTC. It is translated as CASSSGLADEQFF.

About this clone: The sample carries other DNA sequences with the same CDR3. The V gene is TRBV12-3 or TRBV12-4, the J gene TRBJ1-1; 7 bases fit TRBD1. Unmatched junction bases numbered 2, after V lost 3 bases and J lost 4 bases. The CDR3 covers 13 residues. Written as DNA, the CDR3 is TGTGCCAGCAGTTTCTCAGGGGGCACTGAAGCTTTCTTT. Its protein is CASSFSGGTEAFF.

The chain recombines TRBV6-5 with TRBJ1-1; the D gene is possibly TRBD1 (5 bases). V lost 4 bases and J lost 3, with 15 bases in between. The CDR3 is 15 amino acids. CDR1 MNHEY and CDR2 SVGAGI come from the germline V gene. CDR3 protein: CASSSPRGFYTEAFF. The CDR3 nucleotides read TGTGCCAGCAGTTCCCCAAGGGGTTTTTACACTGAAGCTTTCTTT.

CDR3: CASKLEGPTSSGSLFF. The CDR3 region has the DNA TGCGCCAGCAAGTTGGAGGGACCTACAAGTAGCGGGAGTTTGTTCTTC. This rearrangement joins TRBV5-1 to TRBJ2-1, with 9 positions matching TRBD2. CDR3 length equals 16 residues. CDR1 and CDR2 from the germline V gene are SGHRS and YFSETQ. V was clipped by 6 bases and J by 15 bases; unmatched bases: 22.

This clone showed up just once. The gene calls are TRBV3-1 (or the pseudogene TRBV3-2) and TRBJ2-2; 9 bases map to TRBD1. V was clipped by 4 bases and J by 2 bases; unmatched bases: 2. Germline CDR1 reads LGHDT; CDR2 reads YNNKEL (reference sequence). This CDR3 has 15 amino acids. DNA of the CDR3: TGTGCCAGCAGCCGGGGACAGGGAAACACCGGGGAGCTGTTTTTT. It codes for CASSRGQGNTGELFF.

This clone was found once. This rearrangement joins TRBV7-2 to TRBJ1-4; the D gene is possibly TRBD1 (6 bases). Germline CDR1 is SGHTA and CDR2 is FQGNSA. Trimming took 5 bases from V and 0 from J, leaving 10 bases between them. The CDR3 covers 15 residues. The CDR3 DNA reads TGTGCCAGCAGCCTCTACAGGGCAACTAATGAAAAACTGTTTTTT. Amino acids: CASSLYRATNEKLFF.

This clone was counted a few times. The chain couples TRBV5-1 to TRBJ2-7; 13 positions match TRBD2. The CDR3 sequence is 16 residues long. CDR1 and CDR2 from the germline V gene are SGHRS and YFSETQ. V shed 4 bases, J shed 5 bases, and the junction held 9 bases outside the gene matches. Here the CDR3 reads CASSTWTSGSPNEQYF. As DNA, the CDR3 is TGCGCCAGCAGCACCTGGACTAGCGGGAGTCCGAACGAGCAGTACTTC.